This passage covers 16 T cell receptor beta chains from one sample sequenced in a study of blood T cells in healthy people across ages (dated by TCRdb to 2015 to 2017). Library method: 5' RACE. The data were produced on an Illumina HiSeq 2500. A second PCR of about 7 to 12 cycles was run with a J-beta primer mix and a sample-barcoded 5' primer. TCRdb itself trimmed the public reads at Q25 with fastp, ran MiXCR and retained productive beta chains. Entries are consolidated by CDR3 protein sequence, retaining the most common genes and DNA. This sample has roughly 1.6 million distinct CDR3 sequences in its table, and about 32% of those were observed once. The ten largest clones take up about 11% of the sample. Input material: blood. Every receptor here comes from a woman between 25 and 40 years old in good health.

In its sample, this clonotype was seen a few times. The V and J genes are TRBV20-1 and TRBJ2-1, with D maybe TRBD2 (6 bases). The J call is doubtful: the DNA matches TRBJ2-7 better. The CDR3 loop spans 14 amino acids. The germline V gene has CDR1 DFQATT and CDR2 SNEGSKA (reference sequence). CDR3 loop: CSARAGEQTYEQYF. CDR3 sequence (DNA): TGCAGTGCTAGAGCGGGGGAGCAGACCTACGAGCAGTACTTC.

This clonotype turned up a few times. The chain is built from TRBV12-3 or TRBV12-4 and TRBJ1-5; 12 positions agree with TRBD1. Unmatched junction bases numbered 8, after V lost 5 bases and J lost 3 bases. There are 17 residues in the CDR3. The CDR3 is CASSPGTGGFDNQPQHF. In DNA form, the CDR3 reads TGTGCCAGCAGTCCTGGGACAGGGGGCTTCGACAATCAGCCCCAGCATTTT.

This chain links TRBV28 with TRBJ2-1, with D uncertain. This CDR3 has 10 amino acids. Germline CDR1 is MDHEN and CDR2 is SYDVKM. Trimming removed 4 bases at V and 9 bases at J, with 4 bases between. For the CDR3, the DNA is TGTGCCAGCAGTTGGCGTGAGCAGTTCTTC. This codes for CASSWREQFF.

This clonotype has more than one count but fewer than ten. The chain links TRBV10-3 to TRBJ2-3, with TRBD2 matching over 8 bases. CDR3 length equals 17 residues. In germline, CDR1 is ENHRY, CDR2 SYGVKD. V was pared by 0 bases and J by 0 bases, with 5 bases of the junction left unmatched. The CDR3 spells CAISESSGITSTDTQYF. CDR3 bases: TGTGCCATCAGTGAGTCTAGCGGGATTACGAGCACAGATACGCAGTATTTT.

CDR3 bases: TGTGCCATCAGTGAGTCGAGTAATACAGGGTTCATCTATGGCTACACCTTC. This sequence encodes CAISESSNTGFIYGYTF. The rearrangement joins TRBV10-3 to TRBJ1-2, with a weak D call TRBD1 (6 bases). Trimming stripped 0 bases from V and 4 bases from J, with 18 bases between. The CDR3 totals 17 residues. The germline V gene has CDR1 ENHRY and CDR2 SYGVKD.

The CDR3 is CSAREPSANYGYTF. In nucleotides, the CDR3 is TGCAGTGCTAGAGAACCATCAGCTAACTATGGCTACACCTTC. The V call is TRBV20-1, the J call TRBJ1-2; D is uncertain. There are 14 residues in the CDR3. V lost 0 bases to trimming and J lost 0 bases, with 8 bases between them. CDR1 and CDR2 from the germline V gene are DFQATT and SNEGSKA (reference sequence).

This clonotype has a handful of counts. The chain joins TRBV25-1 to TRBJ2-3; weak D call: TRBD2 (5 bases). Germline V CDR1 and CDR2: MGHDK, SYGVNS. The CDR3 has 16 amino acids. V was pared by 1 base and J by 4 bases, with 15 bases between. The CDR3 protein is CASSESPGRGPDTQYF. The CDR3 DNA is TGTGCCAGCAGTGAATCCCCCGGACGGGGTCCAGATACGCAGTATTTT.

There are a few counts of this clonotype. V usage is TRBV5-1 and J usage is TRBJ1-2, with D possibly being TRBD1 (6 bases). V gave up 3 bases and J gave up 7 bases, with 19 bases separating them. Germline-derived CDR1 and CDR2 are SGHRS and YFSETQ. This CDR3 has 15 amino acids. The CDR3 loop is CASSSYKGGPLGYTF. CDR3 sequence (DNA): TGCGCCAGCAGCTCCTATAAAGGGGGGCCGCTTGGCTACACCTTC.

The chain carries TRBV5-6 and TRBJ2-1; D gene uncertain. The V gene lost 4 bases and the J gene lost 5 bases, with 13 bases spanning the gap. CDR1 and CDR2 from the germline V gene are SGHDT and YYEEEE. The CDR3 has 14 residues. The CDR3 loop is CASSHPLFNNEQFF. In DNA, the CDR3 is TGTGCCAGCAGCCACCCTCTTTTTAACAATGAGCAGTTCTTC. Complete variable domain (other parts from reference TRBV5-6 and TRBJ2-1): DAGVTQSPTHLIKTRGQQVTLRCSPKSGHDTVSWYQQALGQGPQFIFQYYEEEERQRGNFPDRFSGHQFPNYSSELNVNALLLGDSALYLCASSHPLFNNEQFFGPGTRLTVL.

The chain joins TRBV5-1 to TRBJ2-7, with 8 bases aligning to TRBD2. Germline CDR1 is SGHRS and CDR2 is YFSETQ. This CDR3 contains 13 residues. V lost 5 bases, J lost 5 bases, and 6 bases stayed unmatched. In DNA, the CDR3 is TGCGCCAGCAGGTTCCCAGCGGGAGACGAGCAGTACTTC. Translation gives CASRFPAGDEQYF. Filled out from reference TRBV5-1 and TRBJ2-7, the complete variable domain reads KAGVTQTPRYLIKTRGQQVTLSCSPISGHRSVSWYQQTPGQGLQFLFEYFSETQRNKGNFPGRFSGRQFSNSRSEMNVSTLELGDSALYLCASRFPAGDEQYFGPGTRLTVT.

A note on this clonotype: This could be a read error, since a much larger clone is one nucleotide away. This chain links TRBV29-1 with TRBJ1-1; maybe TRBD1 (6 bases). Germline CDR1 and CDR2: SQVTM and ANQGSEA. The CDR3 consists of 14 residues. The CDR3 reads CSVGGIRGNTETFF. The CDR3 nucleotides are TGCAGCGTTGGGGGCATAAGGGGGAACACTGAAACTTTCTTT.

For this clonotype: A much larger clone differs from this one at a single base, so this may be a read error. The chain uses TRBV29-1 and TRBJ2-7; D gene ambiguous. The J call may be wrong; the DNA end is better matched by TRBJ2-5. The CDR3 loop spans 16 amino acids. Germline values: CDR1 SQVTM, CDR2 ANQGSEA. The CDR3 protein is CGVEAPPPWSAETQYF. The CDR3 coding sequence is TGCGGCGTTGAAGCCCCCCCGCCCTGGTCGGCAGAGACCCAGTACTTC.

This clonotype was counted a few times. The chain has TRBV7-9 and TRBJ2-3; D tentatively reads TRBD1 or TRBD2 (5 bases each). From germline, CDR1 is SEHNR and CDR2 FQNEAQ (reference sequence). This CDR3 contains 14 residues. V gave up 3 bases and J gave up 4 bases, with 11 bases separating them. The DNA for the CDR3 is TGTGCCAGCAGCTTTACGCAGGGACCAGATACGCAGTATTTT. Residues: CASSFTQGPDTQYF.

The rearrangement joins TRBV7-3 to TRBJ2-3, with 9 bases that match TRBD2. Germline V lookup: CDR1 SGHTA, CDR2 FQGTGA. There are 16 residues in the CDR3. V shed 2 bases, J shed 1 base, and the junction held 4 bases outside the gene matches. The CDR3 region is CASSLQASGGTDTQYF. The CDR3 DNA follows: TGTGCCAGCAGCTTACAGGCTAGCGGGGGCACAGATACGCAGTATTTT. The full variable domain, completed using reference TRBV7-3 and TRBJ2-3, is GAGVSQTPSNKVTEKGKYVELRCDPISGHTALYWYRQSLGQGPEFLIYFQGTGAADDSGLPNDRFFAVRPEGSVSTLKIQRTERGDSAVYLCASSLQASGGTDTQYFGPGTRLTVL.

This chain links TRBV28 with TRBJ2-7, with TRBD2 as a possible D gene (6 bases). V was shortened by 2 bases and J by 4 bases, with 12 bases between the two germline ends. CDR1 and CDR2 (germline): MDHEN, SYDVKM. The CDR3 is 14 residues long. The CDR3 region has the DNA TGTGCCAGCAGTTTAGGGACTGACGAATACGAGCAGTACTTC. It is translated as CASSLGTDEYEQYF.

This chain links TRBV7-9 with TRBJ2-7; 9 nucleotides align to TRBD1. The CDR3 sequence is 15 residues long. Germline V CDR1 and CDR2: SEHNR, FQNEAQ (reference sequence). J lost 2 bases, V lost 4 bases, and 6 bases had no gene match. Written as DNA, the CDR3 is TGTGCCAGCAGCTCGACAGGGGGAGGCCCCTACGAGCAGTACTTC. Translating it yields CASSSTGGGPYEQYF. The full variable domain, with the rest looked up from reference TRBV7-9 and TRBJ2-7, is DTGVSQNPRHKITKRGQNVTFRCDPISEHNRLYWYRQTLGQGPEFLTYFQNEAQLEKSRLLSDRFSAERPKGSFSTLEIQRTEQGDSAMYLCASSSTGGGPYEQYFGPGTRLTVT.